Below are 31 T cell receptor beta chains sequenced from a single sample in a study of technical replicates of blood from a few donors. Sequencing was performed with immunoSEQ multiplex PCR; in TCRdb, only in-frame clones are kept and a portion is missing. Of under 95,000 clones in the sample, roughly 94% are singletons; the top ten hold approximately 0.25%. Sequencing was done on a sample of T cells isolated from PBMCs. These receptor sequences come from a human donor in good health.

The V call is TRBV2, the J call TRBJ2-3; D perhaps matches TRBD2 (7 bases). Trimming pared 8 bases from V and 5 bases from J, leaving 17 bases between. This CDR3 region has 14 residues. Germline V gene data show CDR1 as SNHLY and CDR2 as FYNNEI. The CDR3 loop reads CASQWGGPGDTQYF. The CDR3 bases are TGTGCCAGCCAATGGGGGGGGCCCGGAGATACGCAGTATTTT.

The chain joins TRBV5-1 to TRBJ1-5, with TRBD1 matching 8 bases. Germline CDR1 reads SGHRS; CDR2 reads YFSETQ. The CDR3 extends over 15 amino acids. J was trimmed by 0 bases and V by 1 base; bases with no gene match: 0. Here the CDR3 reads CASSLQGASNQPQHF. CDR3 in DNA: TGCGCCAGCAGCTTGCAGGGGGCTAGCAATCAGCCCCAGCATTTT. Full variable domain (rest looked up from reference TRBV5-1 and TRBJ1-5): KAGVTQTPRYLIKTRGQQVTLSCSPISGHRSVSWYQQTPGQGLQFLFEYFSETQRNKGNFPGRFSGRQFSNSRSEMNVSTLELGDSALYLCASSLQGASNQPQHFGDGTRLSIL.

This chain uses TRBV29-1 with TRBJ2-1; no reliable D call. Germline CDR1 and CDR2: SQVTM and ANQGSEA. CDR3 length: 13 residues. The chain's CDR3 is CSTWKRVGNEQFF. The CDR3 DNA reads TGCAGTACGTGGAAGCGAGTCGGCAATGAGCAGTTCTTC.

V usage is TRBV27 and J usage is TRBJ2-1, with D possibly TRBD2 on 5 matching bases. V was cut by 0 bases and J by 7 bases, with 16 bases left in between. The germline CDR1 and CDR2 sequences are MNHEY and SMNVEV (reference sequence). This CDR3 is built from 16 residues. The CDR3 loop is CASSLSSGIRGNEQFF. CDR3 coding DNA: TGTGCCAGCAGTTTATCTTCTGGGATTAGAGGGAATGAGCAGTTCTTC.

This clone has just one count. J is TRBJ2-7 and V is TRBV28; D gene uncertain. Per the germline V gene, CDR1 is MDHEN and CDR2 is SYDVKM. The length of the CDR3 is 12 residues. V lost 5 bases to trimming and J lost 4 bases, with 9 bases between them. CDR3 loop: CASSPSPYEQYF. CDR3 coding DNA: TGTGCCAGCAGTCCCTCCCCTTACGAGCAGTACTTC.

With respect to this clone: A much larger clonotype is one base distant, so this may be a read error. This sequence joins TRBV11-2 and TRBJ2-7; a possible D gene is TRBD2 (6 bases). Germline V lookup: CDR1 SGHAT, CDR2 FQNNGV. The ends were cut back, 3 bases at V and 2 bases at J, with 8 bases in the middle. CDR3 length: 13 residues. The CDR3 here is CASSFSGTYEQYF. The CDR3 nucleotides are TGTGCCAGCAGCTTTAGCGGTACCTACGAGCAGTACTTC. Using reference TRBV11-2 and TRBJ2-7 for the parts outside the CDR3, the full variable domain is EAGVAQSPRYKIIEKRQSVAFWCNPISGHATLYWYQQILGQGPKLLIQFQNNGVVDDSQLPKDRFSAERLKGVDSTLKIQPAKLEDSAVYLCASSFSGTYEQYFGPGTRLTVT.

The CDR3 sequence is CASSYSLNRGYGYTF. The CDR3 coding sequence is TGTGCCAGCAGTTACTCTCTTAACAGGGGTTATGGCTACACCTTC. This chain links TRBV6-5 with TRBJ1-2; 7 bases are shared with TRBD1. Germline V gene lookup returns CDR1 MNHEY and CDR2 SVGAGI. V shed 0 bases, J shed 5 bases, and the junction held 6 bases outside the gene matches. The CDR3 is 15 residues long.

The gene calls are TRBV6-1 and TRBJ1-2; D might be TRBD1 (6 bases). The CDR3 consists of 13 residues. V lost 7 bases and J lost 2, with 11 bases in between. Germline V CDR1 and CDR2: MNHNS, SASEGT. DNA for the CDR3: TGTGCCAGCACTGGAACAGGGAACTATGGCTACACCTTC. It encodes CASTGTGNYGYTF.

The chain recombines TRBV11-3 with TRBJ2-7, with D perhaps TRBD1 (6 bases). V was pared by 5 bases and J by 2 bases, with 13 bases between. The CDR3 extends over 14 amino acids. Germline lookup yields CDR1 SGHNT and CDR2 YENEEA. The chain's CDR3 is CASSPRPGAYEQYF. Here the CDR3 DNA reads TGTGCCAGCAGCCCCCGCCCAGGGGCCTACGAGCAGTACTTC.

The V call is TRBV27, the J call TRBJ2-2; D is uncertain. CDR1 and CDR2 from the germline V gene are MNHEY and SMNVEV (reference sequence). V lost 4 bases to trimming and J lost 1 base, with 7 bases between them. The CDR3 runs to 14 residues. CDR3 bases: TGTGCCAGCAGTTACCCAGAGAACACCGGGGAGCTGTTTTTT. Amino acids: CASSYPENTGELFF.

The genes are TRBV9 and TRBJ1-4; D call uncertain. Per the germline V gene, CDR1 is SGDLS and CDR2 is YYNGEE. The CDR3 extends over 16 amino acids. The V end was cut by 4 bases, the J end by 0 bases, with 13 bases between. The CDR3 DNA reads TGTGCCAGCAGCTCCCCCTCGAGTGCAACTAATGAAAAACTGTTTTTT. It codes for CASSSPSSATNEKLFF.

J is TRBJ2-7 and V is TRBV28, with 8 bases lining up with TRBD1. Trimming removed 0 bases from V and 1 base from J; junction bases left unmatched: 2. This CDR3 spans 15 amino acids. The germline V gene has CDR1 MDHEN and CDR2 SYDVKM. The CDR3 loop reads CASSLWDRVSYEQYF. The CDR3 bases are TGTGCCAGCAGTTTATGGGACAGGGTGTCCTACGAGCAGTACTTC.

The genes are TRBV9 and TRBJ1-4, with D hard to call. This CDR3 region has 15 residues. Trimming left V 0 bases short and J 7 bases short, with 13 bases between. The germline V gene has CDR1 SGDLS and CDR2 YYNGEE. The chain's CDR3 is CASSVDEGMGEKLFF. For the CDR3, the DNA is TGTGCCAGCAGCGTAGATGAGGGAATGGGTGAAAAACTGTTTTTT.

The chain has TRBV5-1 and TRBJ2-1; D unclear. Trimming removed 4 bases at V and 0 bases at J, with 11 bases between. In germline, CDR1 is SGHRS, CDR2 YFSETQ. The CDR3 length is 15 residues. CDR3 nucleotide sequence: TGCGCCAGCAGCCAAGAGACAAGCTCCTACAATGAGCAGTTCTTC. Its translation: CASSQETSSYNEQFF. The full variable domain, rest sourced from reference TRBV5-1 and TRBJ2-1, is KAGVTQTPRYLIKTRGQQVTLSCSPISGHRSVSWYQQTPGQGLQFLFEYFSETQRNKGNFPGRFSGRQFSNSRSEMNVSTLELGDSALYLCASSQETSSYNEQFFGPGTRLTVL.

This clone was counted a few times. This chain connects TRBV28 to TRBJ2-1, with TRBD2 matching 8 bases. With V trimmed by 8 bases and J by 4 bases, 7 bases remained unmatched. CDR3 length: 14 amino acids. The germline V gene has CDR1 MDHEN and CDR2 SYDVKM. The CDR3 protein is CASCPAGVYNEQFF. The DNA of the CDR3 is TGTGCCAGCTGCCCAGCGGGGGTTTACAATGAGCAGTTCTTC.

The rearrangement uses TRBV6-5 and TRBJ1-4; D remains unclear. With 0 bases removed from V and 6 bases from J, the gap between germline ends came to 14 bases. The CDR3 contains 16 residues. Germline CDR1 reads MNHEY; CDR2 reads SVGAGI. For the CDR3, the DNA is TGTGCCAGCAGTTACTCGATTGCGGCGAATTATGAAAAACTGTTTTTT. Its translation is CASSYSIAANYEKLFF.

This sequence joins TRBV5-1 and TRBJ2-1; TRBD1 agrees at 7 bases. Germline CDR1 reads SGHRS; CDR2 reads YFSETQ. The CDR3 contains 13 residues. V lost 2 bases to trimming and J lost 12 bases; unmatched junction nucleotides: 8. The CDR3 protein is CASSLSLTGAQFF. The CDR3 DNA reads TGCGCCAGCAGCTTATCCCTTACAGGGGCGCAGTTCTTC.

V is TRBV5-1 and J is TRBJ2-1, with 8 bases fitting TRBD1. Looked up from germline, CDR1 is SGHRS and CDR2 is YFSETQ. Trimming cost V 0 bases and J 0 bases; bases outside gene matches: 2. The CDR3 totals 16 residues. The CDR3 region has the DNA TGCGCCAGCAGCTTGGAAACAGGGGGCTCCTACAATGAGCAGTTCTTC. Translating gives CASSLETGGSYNEQFF.

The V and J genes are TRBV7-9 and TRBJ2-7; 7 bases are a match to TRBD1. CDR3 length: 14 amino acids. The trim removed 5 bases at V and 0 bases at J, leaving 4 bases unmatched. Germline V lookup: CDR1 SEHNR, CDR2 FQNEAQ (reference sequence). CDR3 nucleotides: TGTGCCAGCAGCCCGGGACAGACCTCCTACGAGCAGTACTTC. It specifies CASSPGQTSYEQYF.

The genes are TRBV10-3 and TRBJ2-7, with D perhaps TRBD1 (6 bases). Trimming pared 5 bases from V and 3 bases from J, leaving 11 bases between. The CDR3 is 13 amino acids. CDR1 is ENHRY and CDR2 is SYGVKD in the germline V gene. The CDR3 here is CAISRQEIYEQYF. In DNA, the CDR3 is TGTGCCATCAGTCGACAGGAGATCTACGAGCAGTACTTC.

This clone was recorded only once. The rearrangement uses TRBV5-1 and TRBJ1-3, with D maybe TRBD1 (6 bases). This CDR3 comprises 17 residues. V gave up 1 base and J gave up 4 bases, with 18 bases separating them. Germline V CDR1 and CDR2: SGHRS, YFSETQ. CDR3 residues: CASSLSPAGVSGNTIYF. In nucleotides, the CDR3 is TGCGCCAGCAGCTTGTCTCCAGCAGGGGTATCAGGAAACACCATATATTTT. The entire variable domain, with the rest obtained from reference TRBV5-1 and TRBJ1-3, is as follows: KAGVTQTPRYLIKTRGQQVTLSCSPISGHRSVSWYQQTPGQGLQFLFEYFSETQRNKGNFPGRFSGRQFSNSRSEMNVSTLELGDSALYLCASSLSPAGVSGNTIYFGEGSWLTVV.

CDR3 loop: CASSWGGPEEQYF. In DNA form, the CDR3 reads TGTGCCAGCAGTTGGGGGGGCCCGGAAGAGCAGTACTTC. The gene calls are TRBV27 and TRBJ2-7, with D perhaps TRBD2 (7 bases). The CDR3 spans 13 residues. Germline CDR1 MNHEY, CDR2 SMNVEV (reference sequence). Deletions cut 4 bases from V and 7 bases from J, with 14 bases between.

CDR3 in amino acids: CASSYQENQPQHF. In DNA, the CDR3 is TGTGCCAGCAGTTACCAAGAGAATCAGCCCCAGCATTTT. V gene TRBV6-6 combines with J gene TRBJ1-5; D gene uncertain. This CDR3 spans 13 amino acids. The V and J ends lost 2 bases and 4 bases respectively, with 6 bases between them. CDR1 MNHNY and CDR2 SVGAGI come from the germline V gene (reference sequence).

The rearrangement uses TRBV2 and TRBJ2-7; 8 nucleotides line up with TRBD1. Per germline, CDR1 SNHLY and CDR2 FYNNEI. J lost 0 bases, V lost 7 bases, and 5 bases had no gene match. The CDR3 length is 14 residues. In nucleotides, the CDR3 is TGTGCCAGCAAGGGGACAGGATCCTCCTACGAGCAGTACTTC. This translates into CASKGTGSSYEQYF.

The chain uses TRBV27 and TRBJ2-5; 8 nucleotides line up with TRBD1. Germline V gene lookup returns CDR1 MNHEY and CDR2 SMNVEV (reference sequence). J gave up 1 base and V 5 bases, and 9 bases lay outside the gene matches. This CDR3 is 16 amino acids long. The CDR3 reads CASSHPGGGSQETQYF. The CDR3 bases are TGTGCCAGCAGTCACCCAGGGGGCGGCAGCCAAGAGACCCAGTACTTC.

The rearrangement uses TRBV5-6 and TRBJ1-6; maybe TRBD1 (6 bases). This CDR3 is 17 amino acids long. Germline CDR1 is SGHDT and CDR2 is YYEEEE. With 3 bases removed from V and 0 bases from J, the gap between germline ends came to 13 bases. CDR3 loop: CASSSYRVGSYNSPLHF. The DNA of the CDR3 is TGTGCCAGCAGCTCCTACAGGGTGGGCTCCTATAATTCACCCCTCCACTTT.

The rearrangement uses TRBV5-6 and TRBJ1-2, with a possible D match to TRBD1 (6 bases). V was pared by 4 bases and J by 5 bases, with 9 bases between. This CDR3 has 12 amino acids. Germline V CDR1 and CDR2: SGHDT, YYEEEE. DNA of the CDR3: TGTGCCAGCAGCACAGGGTTTTATGGCTACACCTTC. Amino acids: CASSTGFYGYTF.

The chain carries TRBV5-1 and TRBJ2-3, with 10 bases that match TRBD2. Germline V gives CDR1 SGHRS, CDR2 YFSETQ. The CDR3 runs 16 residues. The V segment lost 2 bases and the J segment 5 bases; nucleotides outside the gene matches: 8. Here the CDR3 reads CASSFRSGGAGDTQYF. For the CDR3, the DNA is TGCGCCAGCAGCTTCCGCAGCGGGGGGGCCGGAGATACGCAGTATTTT.

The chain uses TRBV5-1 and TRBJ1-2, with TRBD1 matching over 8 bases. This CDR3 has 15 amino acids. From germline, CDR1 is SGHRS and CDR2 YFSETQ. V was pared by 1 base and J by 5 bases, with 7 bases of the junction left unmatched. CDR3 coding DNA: TGCGCCAGCAGCTTGTCAGGGGGCGATAAGTATGGCTACACCTTC. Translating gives CASSLSGGDKYGYTF.

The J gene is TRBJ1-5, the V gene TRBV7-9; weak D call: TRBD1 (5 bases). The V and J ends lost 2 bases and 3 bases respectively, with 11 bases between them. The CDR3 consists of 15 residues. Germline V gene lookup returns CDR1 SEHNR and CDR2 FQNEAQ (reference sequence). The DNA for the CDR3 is TGTGCCAGCAGCTTACACGGGGGGACCAATCAGCCCCAGCATTTT. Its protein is CASSLHGGTNQPQHF.

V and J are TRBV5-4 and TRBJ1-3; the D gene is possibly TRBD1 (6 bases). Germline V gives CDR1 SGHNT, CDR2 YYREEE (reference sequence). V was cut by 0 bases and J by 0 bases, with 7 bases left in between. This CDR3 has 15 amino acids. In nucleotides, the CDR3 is TGTGCCAGCAGCTTGGACAGGGTCTCTGGAAACACCATATATTTT. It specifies CASSLDRVSGNTIYF.